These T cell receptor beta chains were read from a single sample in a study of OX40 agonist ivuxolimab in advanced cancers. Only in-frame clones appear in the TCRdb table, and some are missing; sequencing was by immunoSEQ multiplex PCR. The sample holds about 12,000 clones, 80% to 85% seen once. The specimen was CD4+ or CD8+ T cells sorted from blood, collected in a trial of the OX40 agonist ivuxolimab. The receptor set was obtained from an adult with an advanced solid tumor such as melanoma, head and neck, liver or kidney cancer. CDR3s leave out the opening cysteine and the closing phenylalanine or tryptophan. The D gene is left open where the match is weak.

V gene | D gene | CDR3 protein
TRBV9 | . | ASSVGGDEQY
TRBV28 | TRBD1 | ASQPGQSYEQY
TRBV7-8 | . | ASSLGFGNNQPQH
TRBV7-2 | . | ASSLYLSSYNEQF
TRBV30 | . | AWSTPTPGEPD
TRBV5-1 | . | ASTGNRGEQY
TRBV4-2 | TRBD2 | ASSQAVQASGGTDTQY
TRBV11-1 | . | ASSDHNEQF
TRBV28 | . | ASSFSGRAYEQY
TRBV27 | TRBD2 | ASRPSGELNEQF
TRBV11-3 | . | ASSLEGGSNEQF
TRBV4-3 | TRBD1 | ASSQAPGQGYEQY
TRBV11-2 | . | ASKPQGNEKLF
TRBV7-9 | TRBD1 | ATPPGQGTHEQF
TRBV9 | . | ASSPSGHGQETQY
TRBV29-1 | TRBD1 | SVAGGAGSYNSPLH
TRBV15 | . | ATSRDSPTTGPSNIQY
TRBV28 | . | ASSATGGARHYEQY
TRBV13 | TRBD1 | ASSLEGARTGELF
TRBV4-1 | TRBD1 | ASSQGGQVDEQY
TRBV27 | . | ASSLSLSYEQY
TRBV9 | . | ASSVVTGELF
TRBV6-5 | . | ASGWAQETQY
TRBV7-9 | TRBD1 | ASSRRDRADNEQF
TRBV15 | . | ATSRGGYSNQPQH